Described below is a single T cell receptor beta chain sequence and its context. In its sample, this clonotype was seen many times. No cognate antigen has been identified for it. No much larger clone exists at a distance of one base, and base qualities are not known. This sample is part of a study of T cell repertoires in cytomegalovirus infection (dated by TCRdb to about 2019). Concerning the study at large: Because public TCR beta signatures pointed to carriage of CMV infection together with the matching HLA type, the HLA type of each donor mattered for the analysis.

Sequencing relied on an Illumina HiSeq 1500. TCRdb trimmed public reads at Q25 via fastp, called clones via MiXCR and kept in-frame beta chains. Duplicate CDR3 protein sequences are folded into a single record with the most common DNA and genes. This sample gives approximately 240,000 distinct CDR3 sequences in total; 9% to 15% of them show up just once. Approximately 1.8% of the sample goes to the ten largest clones. Taken from cysteine to phenylalanine, the CDR3 has 14 residues. Only the CDR3 DNA is retained, 42 bases long and in frame from the first base. CDR1 LNHDA and CDR2 SQIVND are derived from the germline V gene (reference sequence). Compared with germline, V lacks 7 bases and J lacks 9 bases; bases without a gene match: 10. Findings and caveats that apply to the study as a whole: Cumulative frequency of public TCR beta family members discriminated carriers of CMV infection plus the relevant HLA type in this cohort and an independent 352-donor cohort. The ex vivo response was dominated by HLA-C-restricted CMV-specific TCR beta clonotypes, which also provided the single most frequent clonotype in two of eight donors.

The chain is assembled from TRBV19 and TRBJ1-5, with 9 middle bases fitting TRBD1. Sequencing was carried out using PBMCs. The sequence derives from a human donor in good health (CMV status not recorded). Some clones in this sample may be carry-over from other donors' samples. The nucleotide sequence is TGTGCCAGTATGGCGAGGGGACAGGGCTCGCCCCAGCATTTT. The translation is CASMARGQGSPQHF.